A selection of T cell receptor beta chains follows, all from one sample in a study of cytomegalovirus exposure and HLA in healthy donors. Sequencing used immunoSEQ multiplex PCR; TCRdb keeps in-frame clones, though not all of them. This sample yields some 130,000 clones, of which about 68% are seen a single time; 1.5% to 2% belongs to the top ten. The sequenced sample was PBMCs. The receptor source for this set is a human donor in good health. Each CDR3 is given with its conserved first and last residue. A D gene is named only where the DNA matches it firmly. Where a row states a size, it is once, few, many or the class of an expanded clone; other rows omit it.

TGTGCCACCAGCAGGGGACAGCCAAGCTCCTACGAGCAGTACTTC | CATSRGQPSSYEQYF | TRBV15 | TRBD1 | few | TRBJ2-7
TGTGCCGGCCGACTAGCGGGAGCTGCGGACGAGCAGTACTTC | CAGRLAGAADEQYF | TRBV6-5 | TRBD2 | few | TRBJ2-7
TGTGCCAGCAGTAGAGAAAAGCGGGAGGTGGCCTACGAGCAGTACTTC | CASSREKREVAYEQYF | TRBV2 | TRBD2 | - | TRBJ2-7
TGTGCCAGCAGTTTAAGTCGGAGCAATCAGCCCCAGCATTTT | CASSLSRSNQPQHF | TRBV27 | - | - | TRBJ1-5
TGTGCCAGCAATCAGGCGGGAGTGGGAACCTACAATGAGCAGTTCTTC | CASNQAGVGTYNEQFF | TRBV25-1 | TRBD2 | once | TRBJ2-1
TGCGCCAGCAGCCAAAATGTCGGGGGGTCCTACGAGCAGTACTTC | CASSQNVGGSYEQYF | TRBV4-1 | TRBD2 | - | TRBJ2-7
TGTGCCGGCAGCCTCCAGGGACAGGGGGCGGGGGAGACCCAGTACTTC | CAGSLQGQGAGETQYF | TRBV9 | TRBD1 | - | TRBJ2-5
TGTGCCACCAGCAGAGGGGCGGGTAGCACAGATACGCAGTATTTT | CATSRGAGSTDTQYF | TRBV15 | - | - | TRBJ2-3
TGTGCCAGCAGCCTGTTACTGAGCTCCTACAATGAGCAGTTCTTC | CASSLLLSSYNEQFF | TRBV5-4 | - | - | TRBJ2-1
TGCGCCAGCAGTGGTGAGCGGGAGGGCGCCTACAATGAGCAGTTCTTC | CASSGEREGAYNEQFF | TRBV10-1 | TRBD2 | few | TRBJ2-1
TGTGCCAGCAGCTCCGGACAGAACACCGGGGAGCTGTTTTTT | CASSSGQNTGELFF | TRBV7-9 | - | - | TRBJ2-2
TGTGCCAGCAGTTTCGTAGCGGGAACACCGCACTTC | CASSFVAGTPHF | TRBV27 | TRBD2 | - | TRBJ2-7
TGTGCCAGCATCGACAGGGGGACAGATACGCAGTATTTT | CASIDRGTDTQYF | TRBV2 | TRBD1 | few | TRBJ2-3
TGCGCCAGCAGCTTTTCTAGCGGGAGTGTAGATGAGCAGTTCTTC | CASSFSSGSVDEQFF | TRBV5-1 | TRBD2 | - | TRBJ2-1
TGTGCCAGCAGTTACTCGAGACAGGGTTATGTCGGGGAGCTGTTTTTT | CASSYSRQGYVGELFF | TRBV6-6 | TRBD1 | - | TRBJ2-2
TGTGCAAGTCGCTTAGCTTGCGGGAGGTACTCCTACAATGAGCAGTTCTTC | CASRLACGRYSYNEQFF | TRBV12-2 | - | - | TRBJ2-1
TGTGCCAGCAGCTTGGGCCCTAGCGGCCAGACCTACGAGCAGTACTTC | CASSLGPSGQTYEQYF | TRBV5-6 | TRBD2 | few | TRBJ2-7
TGCAGCGCCGTCGGGGGGGATCGCTACGAGCAGTACTTC | CSAVGGDRYEQYF | TRBV29-1 | TRBD2 | - | TRBJ2-7
TGTGCCAGCTCCTCTCGAGAGACCCAGTACTTC | CASSSRETQYF | TRBV18 | - | - | TRBJ2-5
TGTGCCAGCAGCGCATGGGACTTAGGCTACAATGAGCAGTTCTTC | CASSAWDLGYNEQFF | TRBV7-9 | - | few | TRBJ2-1
TGTGCCAGCAGTTTTTCCCCAACCTACGAGCAGTACTTC | CASSFSPTYEQYF | TRBV27 | - | - | TRBJ2-7
TGCGCCAGCAGCCAGACTAGCGGGAGCCACGAGCAGTACTTC | CASSQTSGSHEQYF | TRBV4-1 | TRBD2 | - | TRBJ2-7
TGTGCCAGCAGTGAACTGGGACTAGCGGGTGAGACCCAGTACTTC | CASSELGLAGETQYF | TRBV6-4 | TRBD2 | - | TRBJ2-5
TGTGCCAGCAGCCAAGGGGTAGCAGGCCCACTAGCGGGGGAGTCCCTAGATACGCAGTATTTT | CASSQGVAGPLAGESLDTQYF | TRBV4-2 | TRBD2 | - | TRBJ2-3
TGCGCCAGCAGCATTACAGGGGACGGCTATGGCTACACCTTC | CASSITGDGYGYTF | TRBV5-1 | TRBD1 | - | TRBJ1-2
TGTGCCAGCAGTTTATTAGTTTCGTACAGAAACACTGAAGCTTTCTTT | CASSLLVSYRNTEAFF | TRBV27 | - | - | TRBJ1-1
TGTGCCAGCAGTTTAATCCTAGGATACAATGAGCAGTTCTTC | CASSLILGYNEQFF | TRBV6-5 | - | - | TRBJ2-1
TGTGCCAGCAGCGTTGACAGCAGCTCCTACAATGAGCAGTTCTTC | CASSVDSSSYNEQFF | TRBV9 | - | few | TRBJ2-1
TGTGCCAGCAGCTCGACTCTGAGCTCCTACGAGCAGTACTTC | CASSSTLSSYEQYF | TRBV7-3 | - | - | TRBJ2-7
TGTGCCAGCACCCGGACAGGCCTCTACAATGAGCAGTTCTTC | CASTRTGLYNEQFF | TRBV25-1 | TRBD1 | - | TRBJ2-1
TGCGCCAGCAGCCTTAGCCCAGCGGGAGAGTACAATGAGCAGTTCTTC | CASSLSPAGEYNEQFF | TRBV5-1 | TRBD2 | - | TRBJ2-1
TGTGCCAGCAGTTTGCGCGGGAGGGGGAACGAGCAGTACTTC | CASSLRGRGNEQYF | TRBV27 | TRBD2 | - | TRBJ2-7
TGTGCCACCAGCAGAGAGGTAACAGGGGGAGATACGCAGTATTTT | CATSREVTGGDTQYF | TRBV15 | TRBD1 | few | TRBJ2-3
TGTGCCAGCAGTTTAGTACAGGGGAACACCGGGGAGCTGTTTTTT | CASSLVQGNTGELFF | TRBV27 | - | - | TRBJ2-2
TGTGCCAGCAGCCCCACCCCCGCGGGAGAATTGGGAAATGAGCAGTTCTTC | CASSPTPAGELGNEQFF | TRBV9 | TRBD2 | few | TRBJ2-1
TGTGCCAGCAGCCTCACAGGGGGGTACGAGCAGTACTTC | CASSLTGGYEQYF | TRBV11-3 | TRBD1 | - | TRBJ2-7